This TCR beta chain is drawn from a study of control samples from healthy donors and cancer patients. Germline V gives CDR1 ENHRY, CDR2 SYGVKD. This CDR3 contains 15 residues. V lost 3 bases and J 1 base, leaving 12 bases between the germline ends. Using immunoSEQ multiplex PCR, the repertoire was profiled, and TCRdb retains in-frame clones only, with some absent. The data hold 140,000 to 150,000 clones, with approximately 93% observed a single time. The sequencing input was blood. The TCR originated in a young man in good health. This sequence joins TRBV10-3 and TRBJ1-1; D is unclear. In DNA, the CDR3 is TGTGCCATCAGTGATGAATTTAGGTCGAACACTGAAGCTTTCTTT. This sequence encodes CAISDEFRSNTEAFF.